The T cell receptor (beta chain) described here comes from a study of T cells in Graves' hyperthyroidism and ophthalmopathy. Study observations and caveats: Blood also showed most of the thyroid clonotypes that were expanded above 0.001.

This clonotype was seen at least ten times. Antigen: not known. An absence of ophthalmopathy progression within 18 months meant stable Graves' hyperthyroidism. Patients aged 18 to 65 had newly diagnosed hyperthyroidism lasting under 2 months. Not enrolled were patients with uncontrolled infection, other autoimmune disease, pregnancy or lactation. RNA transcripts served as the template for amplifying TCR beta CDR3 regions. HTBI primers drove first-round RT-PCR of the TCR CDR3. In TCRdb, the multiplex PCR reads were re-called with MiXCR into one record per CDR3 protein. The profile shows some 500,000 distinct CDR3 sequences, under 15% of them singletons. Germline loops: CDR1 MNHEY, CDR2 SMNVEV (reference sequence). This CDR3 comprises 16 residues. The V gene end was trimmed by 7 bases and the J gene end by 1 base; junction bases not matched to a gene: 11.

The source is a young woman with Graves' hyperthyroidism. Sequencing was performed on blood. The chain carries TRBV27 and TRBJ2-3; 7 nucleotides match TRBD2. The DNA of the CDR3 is TGTGCCAGCACTCTACGCAGCGGGATAGGCACAGATACGCAGTATTTT. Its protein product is CASTLRSGIGTDTQYF.